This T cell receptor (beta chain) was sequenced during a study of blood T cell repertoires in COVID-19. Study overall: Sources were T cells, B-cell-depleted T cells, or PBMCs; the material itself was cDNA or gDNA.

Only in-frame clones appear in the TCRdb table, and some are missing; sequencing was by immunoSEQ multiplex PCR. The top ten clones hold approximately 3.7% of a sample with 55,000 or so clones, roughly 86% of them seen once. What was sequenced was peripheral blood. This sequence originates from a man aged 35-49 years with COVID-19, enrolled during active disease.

CDR3 amino acids: CASSPSLATYEQYF. CDR3 coding DNA: TGTGCCAGCAGCCCCTCCCTAGCAACCTACGAGCAGTACTTC. The chain carries TRBV27 and TRBJ2-7, with D perhaps TRBD2 (5 bases). CDR1 and CDR2 from the germline V gene are MNHEY and SMNVEV (reference sequence). V shed 6 bases and J shed 2 bases, with 14 bases lying between them. There are 14 residues in the CDR3.